The source of this TCR beta chain is a study of identical twins. This clonotype appeared many times. The target antigen is unknown. Unique molecular identifiers were present on the cDNA, which also gained a universal primer site by template switching. TCRdb re-called the 5' RACE reads with MiXCR, one entry per CDR3 protein. The sample lists around 240,000 distinct CDR3 sequences, roughly 10% occurring once. Study-wide results and caveats: Reduced insertions were recorded for abundant cord blood beta clonotypes, with no such pattern in memory repertoires. Sequences that were beta out-of-frame showed weaker excess twin sharing.

The CDR3 is 16 residues long. V lost 0 bases to trimming and J lost 0 bases, with 10 bases between them. Germline lookup yields CDR1 SGDLS and CDR2 YYNGEE. The chain carries TRBV9 and TRBJ2-1; unclear D gene. Sequencing used memory T cells sorted from blood. The clonotype comes from a man aged 45-65 years in good health. CDR3 nucleotide sequence: TGTGCCAGCAGCGTAGCTTGGGGAAGCTCCTACAATGAGCAGTTCTTC. It codes for CASSVAWGSSYNEQFF.